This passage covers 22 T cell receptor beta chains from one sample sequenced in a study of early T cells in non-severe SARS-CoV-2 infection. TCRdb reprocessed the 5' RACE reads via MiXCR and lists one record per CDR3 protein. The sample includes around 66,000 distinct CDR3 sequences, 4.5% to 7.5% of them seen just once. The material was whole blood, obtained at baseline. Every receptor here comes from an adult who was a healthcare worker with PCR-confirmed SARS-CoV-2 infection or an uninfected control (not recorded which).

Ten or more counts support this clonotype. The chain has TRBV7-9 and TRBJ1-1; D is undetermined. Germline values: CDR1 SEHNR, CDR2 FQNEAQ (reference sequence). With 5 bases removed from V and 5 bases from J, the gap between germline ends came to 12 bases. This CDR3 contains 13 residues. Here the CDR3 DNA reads TGTGCCAGCAGCAACGAGGGCGGGACTGAAGCTTTCTTT. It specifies CASSNEGGTEAFF.

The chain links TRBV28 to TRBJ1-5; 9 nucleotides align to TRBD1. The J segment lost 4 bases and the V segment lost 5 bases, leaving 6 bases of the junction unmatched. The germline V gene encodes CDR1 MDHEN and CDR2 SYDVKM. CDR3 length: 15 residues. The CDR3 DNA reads TGTGCCAGCAGTCATTCGACAGGGGGTAATCAGCCCCAGCATTTT. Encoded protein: CASSHSTGGNQPQHF.

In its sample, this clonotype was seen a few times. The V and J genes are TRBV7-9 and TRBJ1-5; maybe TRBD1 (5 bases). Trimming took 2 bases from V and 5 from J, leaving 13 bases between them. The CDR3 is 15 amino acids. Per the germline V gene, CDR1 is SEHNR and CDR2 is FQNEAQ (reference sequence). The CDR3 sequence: CASSLSGGNHQPQHF. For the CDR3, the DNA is TGTGCCAGCAGCTTATCGGGGGGGAACCATCAGCCCCAGCATTTT.

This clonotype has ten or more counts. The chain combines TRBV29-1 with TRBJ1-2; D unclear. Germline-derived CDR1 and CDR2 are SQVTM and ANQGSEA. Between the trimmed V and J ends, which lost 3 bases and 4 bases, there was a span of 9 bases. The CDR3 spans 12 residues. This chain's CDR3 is CSVDGQIYGYTF. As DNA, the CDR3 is TGCAGCGTTGATGGTCAGATCTATGGCTACACCTTC.

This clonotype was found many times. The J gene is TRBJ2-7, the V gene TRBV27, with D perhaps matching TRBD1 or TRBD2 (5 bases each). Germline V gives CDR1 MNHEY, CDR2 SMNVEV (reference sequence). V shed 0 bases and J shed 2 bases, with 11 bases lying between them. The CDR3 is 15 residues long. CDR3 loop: CASSLSRGRPYEQYF. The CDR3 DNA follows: TGTGCCAGCAGTTTATCACGGGGCAGGCCCTACGAGCAGTACTTC.

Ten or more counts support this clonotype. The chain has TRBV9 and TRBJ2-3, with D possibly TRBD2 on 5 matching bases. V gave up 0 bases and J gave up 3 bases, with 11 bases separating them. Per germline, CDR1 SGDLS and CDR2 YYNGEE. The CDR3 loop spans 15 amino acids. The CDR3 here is CASSVASGGTDTQYF. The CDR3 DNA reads TGTGCCAGCAGCGTAGCCAGCGGTGGAACAGATACGCAGTATTTT.

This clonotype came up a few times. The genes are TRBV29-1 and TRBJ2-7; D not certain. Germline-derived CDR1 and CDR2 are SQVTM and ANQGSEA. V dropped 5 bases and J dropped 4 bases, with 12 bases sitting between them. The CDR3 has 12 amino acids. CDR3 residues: CSVLVRRYEQYF. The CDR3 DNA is TGCAGCGTTTTGGTCAGAAGGTACGAGCAGTACTTC.

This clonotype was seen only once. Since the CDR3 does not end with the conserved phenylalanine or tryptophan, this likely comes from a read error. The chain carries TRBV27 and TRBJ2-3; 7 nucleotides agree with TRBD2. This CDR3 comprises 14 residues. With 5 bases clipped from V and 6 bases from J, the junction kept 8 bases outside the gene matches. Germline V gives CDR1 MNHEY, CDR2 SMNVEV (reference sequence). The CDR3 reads CASSPGTKGDTQYL. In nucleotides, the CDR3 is TGTGCCAGCAGTCCAGGGACTAAGGGGGATACGCAGTATCTT.

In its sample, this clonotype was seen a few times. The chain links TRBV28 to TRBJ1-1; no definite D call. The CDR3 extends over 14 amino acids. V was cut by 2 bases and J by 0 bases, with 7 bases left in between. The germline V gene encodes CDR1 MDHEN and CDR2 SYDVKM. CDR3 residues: CASSLPTMNTEAFF. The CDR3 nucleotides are TGTGCCAGCAGTTTACCGACAATGAACACTGAAGCTTTCTTT.

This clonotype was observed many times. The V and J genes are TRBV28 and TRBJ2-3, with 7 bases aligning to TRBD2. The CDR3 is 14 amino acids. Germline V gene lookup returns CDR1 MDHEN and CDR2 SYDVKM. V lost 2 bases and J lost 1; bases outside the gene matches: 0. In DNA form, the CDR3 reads TGTGCCAGCAGTTTAGCGGGAGGCACAGATACGCAGTATTTT. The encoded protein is CASSLAGGTDTQYF.

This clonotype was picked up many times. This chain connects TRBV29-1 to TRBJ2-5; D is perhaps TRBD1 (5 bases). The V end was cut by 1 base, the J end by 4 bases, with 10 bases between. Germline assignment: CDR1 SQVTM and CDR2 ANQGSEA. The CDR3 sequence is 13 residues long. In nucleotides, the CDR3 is TGCAGCGTTGAAGTGGCAAGGGGAGAGACCCAGTACTTC. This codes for CSVEVARGETQYF.

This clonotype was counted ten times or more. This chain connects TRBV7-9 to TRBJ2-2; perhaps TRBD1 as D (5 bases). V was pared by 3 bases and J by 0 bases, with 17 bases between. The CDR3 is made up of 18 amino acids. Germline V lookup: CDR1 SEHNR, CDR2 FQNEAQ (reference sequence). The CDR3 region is CASSFRGAGKTNTGELFF. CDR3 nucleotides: TGTGCCAGCAGCTTTAGAGGAGCAGGGAAAACGAACACCGGGGAGCTGTTTTTT. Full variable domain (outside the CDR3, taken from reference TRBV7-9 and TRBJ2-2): DTGVSQNPRHKITKRGQNVTFRCDPISEHNRLYWYRQTLGQGPEFLTYFQNEAQLEKSRLLSDRFSAERPKGSFSTLEIQRTEQGDSAMYLCASSFRGAGKTNTGELFFGEGSRLTVL.

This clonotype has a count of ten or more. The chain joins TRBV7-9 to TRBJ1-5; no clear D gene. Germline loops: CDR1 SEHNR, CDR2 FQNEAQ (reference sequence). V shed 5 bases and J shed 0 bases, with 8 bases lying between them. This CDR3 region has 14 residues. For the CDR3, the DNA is TGTGCCAGCAGCCCCGGGCCTAGCAATCAGCCCCAGCATTTT. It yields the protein CASSPGPSNQPQHF.

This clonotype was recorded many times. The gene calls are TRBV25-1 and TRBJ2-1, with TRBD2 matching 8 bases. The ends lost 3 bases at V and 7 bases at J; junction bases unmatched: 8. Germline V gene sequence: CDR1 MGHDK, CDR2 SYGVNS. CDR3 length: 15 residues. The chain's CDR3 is CASSDRRSGRNEQFF. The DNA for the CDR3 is TGTGCCAGCAGTGATCGGCGAAGCGGGAGAAATGAGCAGTTCTTC.

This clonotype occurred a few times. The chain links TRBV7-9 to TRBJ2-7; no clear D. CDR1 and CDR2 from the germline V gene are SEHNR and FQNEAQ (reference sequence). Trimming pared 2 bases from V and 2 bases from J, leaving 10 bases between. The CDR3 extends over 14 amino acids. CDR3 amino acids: CASSLSASTYEQYF. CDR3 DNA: TGTGCCAGCAGCTTATCGGCCAGCACCTACGAGCAGTACTTC.

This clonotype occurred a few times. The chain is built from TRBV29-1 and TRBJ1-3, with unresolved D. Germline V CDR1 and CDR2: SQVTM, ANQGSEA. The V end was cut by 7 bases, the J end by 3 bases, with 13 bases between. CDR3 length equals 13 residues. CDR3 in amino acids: CSGISGLGNTIYF. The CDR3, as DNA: TGCAGCGGAATTTCAGGTCTTGGAAACACCATATATTTT.

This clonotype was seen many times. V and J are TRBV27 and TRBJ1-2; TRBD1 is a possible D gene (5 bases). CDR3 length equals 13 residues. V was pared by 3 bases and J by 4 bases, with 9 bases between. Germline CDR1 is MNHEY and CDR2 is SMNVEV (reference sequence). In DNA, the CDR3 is TGTGCCAGCAGTTTCTCAGGGTCCTATGGCTACACCTTC. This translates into CASSFSGSYGYTF.

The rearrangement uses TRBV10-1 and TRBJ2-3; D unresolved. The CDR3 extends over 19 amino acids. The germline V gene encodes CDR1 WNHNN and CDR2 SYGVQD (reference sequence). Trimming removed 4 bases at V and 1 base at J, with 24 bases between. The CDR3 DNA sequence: TGCGCCAGCAGTGTCAACCGGTTTTCGGAAGGTCTACGCACAGATACGCAGTATTTT. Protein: CASSVNRFSEGLRTDTQYF.

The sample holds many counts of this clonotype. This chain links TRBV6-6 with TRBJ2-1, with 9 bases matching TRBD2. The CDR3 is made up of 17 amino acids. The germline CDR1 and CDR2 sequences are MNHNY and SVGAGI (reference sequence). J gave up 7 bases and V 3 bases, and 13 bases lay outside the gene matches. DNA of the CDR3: TGTGCCAGCAGTTATGCGGGGGGGCCGTCTGTTGGAAATGAGCAGTTCTTC. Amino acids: CASSYAGGPSVGNEQFF.

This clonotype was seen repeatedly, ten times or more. CDR3 DNA sequence: TGTGCCAGCAGCTCCGATAGCGGGAGTAGCACCGGGGAGCTGTTTTTT. It translates to CASSSDSGSSTGELFF. This sequence joins TRBV5-8 and TRBJ2-2; 9 bases line up with TRBD2. The CDR3 has 16 amino acids. The trim removed 3 bases at V and 4 bases at J, leaving 7 bases unmatched. In germline, CDR1 is SGHTS, CDR2 YDEGEE.

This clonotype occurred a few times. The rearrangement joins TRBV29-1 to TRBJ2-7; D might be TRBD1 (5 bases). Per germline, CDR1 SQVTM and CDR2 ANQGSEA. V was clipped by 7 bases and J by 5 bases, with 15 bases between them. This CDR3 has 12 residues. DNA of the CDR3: TGCAGCGGCGGTTCACAGGAAAACGAGCAGTACTTC. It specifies CSGGSQENEQYF.

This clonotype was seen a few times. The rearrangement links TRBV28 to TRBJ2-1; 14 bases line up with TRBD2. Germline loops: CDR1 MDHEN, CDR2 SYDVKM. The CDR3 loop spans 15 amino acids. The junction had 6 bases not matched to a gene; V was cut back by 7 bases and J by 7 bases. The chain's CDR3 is CASTPTSGRGNEQFF. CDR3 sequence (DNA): TGTGCCAGCACCCCGACTAGCGGGAGGGGAAATGAGCAGTTCTTC.